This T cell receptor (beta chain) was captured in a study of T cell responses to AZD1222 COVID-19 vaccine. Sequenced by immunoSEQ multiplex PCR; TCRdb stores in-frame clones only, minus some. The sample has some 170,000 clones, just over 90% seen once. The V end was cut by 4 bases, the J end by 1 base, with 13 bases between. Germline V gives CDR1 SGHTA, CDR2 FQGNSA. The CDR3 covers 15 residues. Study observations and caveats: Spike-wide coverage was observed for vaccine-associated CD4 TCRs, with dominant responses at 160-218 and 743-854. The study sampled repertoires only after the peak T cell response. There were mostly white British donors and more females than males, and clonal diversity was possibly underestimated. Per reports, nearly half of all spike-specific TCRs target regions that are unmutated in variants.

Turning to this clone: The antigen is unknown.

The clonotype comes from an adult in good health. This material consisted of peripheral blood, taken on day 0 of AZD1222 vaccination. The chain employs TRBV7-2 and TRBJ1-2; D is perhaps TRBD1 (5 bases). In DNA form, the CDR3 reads TGTGCCAGCAGCTCCCGCCCGACAGATAACTATGGCTACACCTTC. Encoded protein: CASSSRPTDNYGYTF.